This T cell receptor (beta chain) came from a study of blood T cells in healthy people across ages. This clonotype has only a few counts. Germline V gene sequence: CDR1 SGHAT, CDR2 FQNNGV. The CDR3 loop spans 14 amino acids. Trimming at V came to 7 bases and at J to 3 bases, leaving 6 bases not matched to a gene. Together with a sample-barcoded 5' primer, a J-beta primer mix was included in a second PCR lasting roughly 6 to 12 cycles. TCRdb called the 5' RACE reads again in MiXCR, with one record for every CDR3 protein. This sample has about 1.8 million distinct CDR3 sequences, with roughly 49% found just once.

Sequencing was performed on blood. This TCR was sampled from a middle-aged woman in good health. The chain has TRBV11-2 and TRBJ2-7; 10 bases match TRBD2. The CDR3 spells CASTLAGAHYEQYF. In nucleotides, the CDR3 is TGTGCCAGCACCCTAGCGGGGGCCCACTACGAGCAGTACTTC.